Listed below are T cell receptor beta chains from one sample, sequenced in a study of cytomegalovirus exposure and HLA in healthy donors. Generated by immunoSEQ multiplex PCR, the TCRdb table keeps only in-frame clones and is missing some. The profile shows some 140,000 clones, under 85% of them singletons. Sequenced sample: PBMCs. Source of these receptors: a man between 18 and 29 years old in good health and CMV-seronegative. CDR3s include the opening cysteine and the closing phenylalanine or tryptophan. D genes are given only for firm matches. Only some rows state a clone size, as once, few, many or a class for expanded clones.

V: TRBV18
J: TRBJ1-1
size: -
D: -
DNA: TGTGCCAGCTCAGCCGGGTCGGACACTGAAGCTTTCTTT
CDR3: CASSAGSDTEAFF

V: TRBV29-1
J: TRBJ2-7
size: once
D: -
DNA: TGCAGCATCCCAGGGGACCCCTTCGGCGAGCAGCACTTC
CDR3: CSIPGDPFGEQHF

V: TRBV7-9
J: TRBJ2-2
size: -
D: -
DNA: TGTGCCAGCAGCTTTCCCCAGCTCCGACTCCACCAAACCGGGGAGCTGTTTTTT
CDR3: CASSFPQLRLHQTGELFF

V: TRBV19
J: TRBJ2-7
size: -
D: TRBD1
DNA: TGTGCCAGTAGTTCCTTGGGACAGTCCTACGAGCAGTACTTC
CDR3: CASSSLGQSYEQYF

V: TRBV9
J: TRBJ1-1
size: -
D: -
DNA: TGTGCCAGCAGCGTAGACCCCACAGGGTACACTGAAGCTTTCTTT
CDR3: CASSVDPTGYTEAFF

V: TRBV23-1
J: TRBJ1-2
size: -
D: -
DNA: TGCGCCAGCAGTCAATCGGCGGCGACCTATGGCTACACCTTC
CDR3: CASSQSAATYGYTF

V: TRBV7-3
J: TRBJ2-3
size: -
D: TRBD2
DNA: TGTGCCAGCAGCTTAGGTTCACGGCGGGGGGGCAGGGATACGCAGTATTTT
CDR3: CASSLGSRRGGRDTQYF

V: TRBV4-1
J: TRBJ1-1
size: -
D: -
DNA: TGCGCCAGCAGCCAAGATAGGGGTAGAACTGAAGCTTTCTTT
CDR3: CASSQDRGRTEAFF

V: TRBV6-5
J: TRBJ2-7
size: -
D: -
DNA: TGTGCCAGCAGCGGGGTCTCCTACGAGCAGTACTTC
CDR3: CASSGVSYEQYF

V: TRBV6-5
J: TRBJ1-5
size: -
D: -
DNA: TGTGCCAGCAGCGGTACAGGGAATAATCAGCCCCAGCATTTT
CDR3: CASSGTGNNQPQHF

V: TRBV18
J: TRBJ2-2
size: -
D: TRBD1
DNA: TGTGCCAGCTCACCAGGGACAGGGATGTTTTTT
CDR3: CASSPGTGMFF

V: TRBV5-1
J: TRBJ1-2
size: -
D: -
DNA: TGCGCCAGCAGCCCGACAGAAAACTATGGCTACACCTTC
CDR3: CASSPTENYGYTF

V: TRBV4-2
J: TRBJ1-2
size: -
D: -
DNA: TGTGCCAGCAGCCAAGCGCAGTATGGCTACACCTTC
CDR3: CASSQAQYGYTF

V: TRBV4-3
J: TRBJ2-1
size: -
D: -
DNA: TGCGCCAGCAGCCAAGGAGCAGGAAGCTCCTACAATGAGCAGTTCTTC
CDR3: CASSQGAGSSYNEQFF

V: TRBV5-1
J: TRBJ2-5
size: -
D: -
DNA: TGCGCCAGCAGCTTGGCCAGGTCCCAATGGACCCAGTACTTC
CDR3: CASSLARSQWTQYF

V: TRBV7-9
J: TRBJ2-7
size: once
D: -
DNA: TGTTCCAGCAGCCTTGCCCGGGGTAACCCCTACGAGCAGTACTTC
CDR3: CSSSLARGNPYEQYF

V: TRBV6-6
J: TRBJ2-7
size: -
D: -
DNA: -
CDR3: CASSTSYEQYF

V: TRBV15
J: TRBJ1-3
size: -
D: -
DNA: TGTGCCACCAGCAGAGTTCTTGGGGGCCCCTCTGGAAACACCATATATTTT
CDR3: CATSRVLGGPSGNTIYF

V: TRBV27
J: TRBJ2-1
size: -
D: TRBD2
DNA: TGTGCCAGCAGTATGGGGGGACTAGCGGTCTACAATGAGCAGTTCTTC
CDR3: CASSMGGLAVYNEQFF

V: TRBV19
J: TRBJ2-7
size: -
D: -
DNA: TGTGCCAGTAGTATCCGGGAGCCCTACGAGCAGTACTTC
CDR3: CASSIREPYEQYF

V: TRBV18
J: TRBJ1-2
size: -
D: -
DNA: TGTGCCAGCTCACCATCTACTGGGGGCGATGGCTACACCTTC
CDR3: CASSPSTGGDGYTF

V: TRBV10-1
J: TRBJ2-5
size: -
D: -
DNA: TGCGCCAGCAGCCCCCCCTTTGGGCCGCAAAGACCGCCAGAGACCCAGTACTTC
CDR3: CASSPPFGPQRPPETQYF